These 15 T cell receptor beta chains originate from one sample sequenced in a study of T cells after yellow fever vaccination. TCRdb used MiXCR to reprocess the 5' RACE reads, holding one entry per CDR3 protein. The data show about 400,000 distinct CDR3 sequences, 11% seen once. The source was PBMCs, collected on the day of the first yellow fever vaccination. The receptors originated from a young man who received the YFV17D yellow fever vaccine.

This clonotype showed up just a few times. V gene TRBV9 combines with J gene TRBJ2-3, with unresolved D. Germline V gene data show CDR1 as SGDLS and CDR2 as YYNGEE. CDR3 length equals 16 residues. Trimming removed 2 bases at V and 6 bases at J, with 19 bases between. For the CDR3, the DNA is TGTGCCAGCAGCGTTTCCTCCGTGGGGAATTGGGATACGCAGTATTTT. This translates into CASSVSSVGNWDTQYF.

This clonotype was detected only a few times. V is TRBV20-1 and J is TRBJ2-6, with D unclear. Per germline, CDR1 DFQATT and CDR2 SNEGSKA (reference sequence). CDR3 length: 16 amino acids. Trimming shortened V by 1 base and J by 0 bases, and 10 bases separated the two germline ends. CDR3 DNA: TGCAGTGCTAGAGGCGACCTGGTCTCTGGGGCCAACGTCCTGACTTTC. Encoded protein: CSARGDLVSGANVLTF.

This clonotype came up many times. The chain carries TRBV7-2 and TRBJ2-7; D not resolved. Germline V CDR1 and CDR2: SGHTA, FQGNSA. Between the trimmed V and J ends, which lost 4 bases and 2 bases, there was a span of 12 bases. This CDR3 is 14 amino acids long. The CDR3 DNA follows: TGTGCCAGCAGCTGGGCTTACTTAACCTACGAGCAGTACTTC. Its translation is CASSWAYLTYEQYF.

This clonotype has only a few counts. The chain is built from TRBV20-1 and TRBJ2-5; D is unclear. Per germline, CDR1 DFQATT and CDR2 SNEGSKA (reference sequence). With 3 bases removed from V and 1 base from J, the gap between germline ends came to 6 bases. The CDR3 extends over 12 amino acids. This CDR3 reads CSASGSQETQYF. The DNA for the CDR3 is TGCAGTGCTAGCGGATCCCAAGAGACCCAGTACTTC.

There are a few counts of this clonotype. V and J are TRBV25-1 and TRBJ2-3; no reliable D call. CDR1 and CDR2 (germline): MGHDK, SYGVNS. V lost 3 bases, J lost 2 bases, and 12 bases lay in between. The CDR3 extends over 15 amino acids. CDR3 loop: CASSEGMFSTDTQYF. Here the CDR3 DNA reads TGTGCCAGCAGTGAGGGGATGTTTTCCACAGATACGCAGTATTTT.

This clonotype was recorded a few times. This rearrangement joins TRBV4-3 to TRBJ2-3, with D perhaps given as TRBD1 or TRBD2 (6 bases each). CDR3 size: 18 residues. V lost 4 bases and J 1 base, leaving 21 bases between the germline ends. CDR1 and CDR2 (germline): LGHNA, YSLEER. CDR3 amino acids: CASSPGGRGGRGTDTQYF. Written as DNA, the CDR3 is TGCGCCAGCAGCCCAGGAGGGCGTGGGGGGCGCGGCACAGATACGCAGTATTTT.

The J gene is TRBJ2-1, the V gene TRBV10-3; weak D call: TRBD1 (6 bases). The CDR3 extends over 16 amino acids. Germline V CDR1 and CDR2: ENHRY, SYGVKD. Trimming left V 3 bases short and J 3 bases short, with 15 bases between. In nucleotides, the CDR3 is TGTGCCATCAGTGATCTTCTAGGGGGTATCTACAATGAGCAGTTCTTC. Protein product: CAISDLLGGIYNEQFF.

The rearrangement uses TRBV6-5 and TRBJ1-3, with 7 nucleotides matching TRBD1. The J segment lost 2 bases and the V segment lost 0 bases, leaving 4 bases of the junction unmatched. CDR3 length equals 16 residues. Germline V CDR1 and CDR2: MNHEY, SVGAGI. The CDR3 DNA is TGTGCCAGCAGTTACTCGGGACAGTATACTGGAAACACCATATATTTT. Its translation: CASSYSGQYTGNTIYF.

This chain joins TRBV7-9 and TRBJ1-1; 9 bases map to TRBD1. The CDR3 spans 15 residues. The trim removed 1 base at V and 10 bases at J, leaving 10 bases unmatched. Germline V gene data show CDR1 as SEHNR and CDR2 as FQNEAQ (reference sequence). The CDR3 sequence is CASSLGISGQGGAFF. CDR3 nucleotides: TGTGCCAGCAGCTTAGGGATCTCGGGACAGGGAGGAGCTTTCTTT.

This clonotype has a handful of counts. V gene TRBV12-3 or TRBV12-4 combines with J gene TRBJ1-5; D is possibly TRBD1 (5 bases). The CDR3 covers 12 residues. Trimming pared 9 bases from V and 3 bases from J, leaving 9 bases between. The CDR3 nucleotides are TGTGCCAGTGGACAACTCAATCAGCCCCAGCATTTT. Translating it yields CASGQLNQPQHF.

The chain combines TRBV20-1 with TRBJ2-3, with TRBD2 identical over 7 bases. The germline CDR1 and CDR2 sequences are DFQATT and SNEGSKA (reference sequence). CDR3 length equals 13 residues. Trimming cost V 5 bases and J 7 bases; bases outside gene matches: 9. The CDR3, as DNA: TGCAGTGCTGAGCGGGACTCCCCGAATACGCAGTATTTT. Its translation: CSAERDSPNTQYF.

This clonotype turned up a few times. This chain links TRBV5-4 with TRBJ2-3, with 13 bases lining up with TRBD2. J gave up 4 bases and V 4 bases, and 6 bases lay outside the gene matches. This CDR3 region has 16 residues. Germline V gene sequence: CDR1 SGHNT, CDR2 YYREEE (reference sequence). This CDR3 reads CASSLTSGGAPDTQYF. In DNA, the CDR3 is TGTGCCAGCAGCCTCACTAGCGGGGGGGCCCCAGATACGCAGTATTTT.

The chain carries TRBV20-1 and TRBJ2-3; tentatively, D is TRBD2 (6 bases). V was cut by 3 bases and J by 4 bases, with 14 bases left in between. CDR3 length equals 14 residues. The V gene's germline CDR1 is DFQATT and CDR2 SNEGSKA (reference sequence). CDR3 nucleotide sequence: TGCAGTGCTAGGCTCGGGGGTAACGCAGATACGCAGTATTTT. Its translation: CSARLGGNADTQYF.

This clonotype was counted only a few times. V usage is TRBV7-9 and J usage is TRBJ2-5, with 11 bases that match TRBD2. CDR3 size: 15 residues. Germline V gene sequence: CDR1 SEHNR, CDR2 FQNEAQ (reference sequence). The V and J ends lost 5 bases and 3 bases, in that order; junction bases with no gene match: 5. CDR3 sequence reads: CASSRTSGFEETQYF. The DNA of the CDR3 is TGTGCCAGCAGCCGGACTAGCGGGTTTGAAGAGACCCAGTACTTC.

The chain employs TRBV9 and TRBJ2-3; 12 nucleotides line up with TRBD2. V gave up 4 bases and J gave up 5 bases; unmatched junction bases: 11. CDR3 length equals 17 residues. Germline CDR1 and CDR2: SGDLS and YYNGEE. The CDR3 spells CASSPNPSGGARDTQYF. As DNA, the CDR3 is TGTGCCAGCAGCCCCAACCCTAGCGGGGGGGCCCGAGATACGCAGTATTTT.